This T cell receptor (beta chain) was retrieved from a study of shared clonotypes between healthy human individuals. Study-wide results and caveats: Only blood was sampled, and tissue TCR repertoires likely differ from blood ones. Several donors held about 5% of naive CD4 clonotypes in common.

Naive CD8 cells comprised CD45RO-negative, CCR7-positively selected cells, excluding terminally differentiated effector memory CD45RA+ cells. Remarks on this clone: Its antigen remains unknown.

Sorted-subset replicate PCR reactions contained 200 ng DNA, corresponding to tens of thousands of T cell genomes. Profiling relied on immunoSEQ multiplex PCR, and the TCRdb table lists in-frame clones only, not all of them. In the table there are around 2,000,000 clones, about 95% of which are singletons. CDR1 and CDR2 (germline): SGHDT, YYEEEE. Trimming removed 4 bases from V and 4 bases from J, with 9 bases in between. CDR3 length: 13 residues. This chain joins TRBV5-6 and TRBJ1-5, with D possibly being TRBD1 (5 bases). The sequenced sample consisted of naive CD8+ T cells sorted from blood. This TCR derives from a man between 18 and 29 years old in good health. CDR3 protein: CASSQQANQPQHF. As DNA, the CDR3 is TGTGCCAGCAGCCAACAGGCGAATCAGCCCCAGCATTTT.